These T cell receptor beta chains were read from a single sample in a study of blood T cell repertoires in COVID-19. Profiled with immunoSEQ multiplex PCR; TCRdb holds only in-frame clones, not every one. The sample carries roughly 140,000 clones, approximately 82% recorded once. Sequencing input: peripheral blood. Every receptor here comes from a woman aged 45-65 years in a cohort sampled during active or convalescent COVID-19. Each CDR3 is given with its conserved first and last residue. A D gene is named only where the DNA matches it firmly. Not every row has a clone size; where given, it reads once, few, many or a size class.

V gene	CDR3 length	clone size	J gene	D gene	CDR3 protein	CDR3 DNA
TRBV5-1	19	-	TRBJ2-5	TRBD2	CASSSTPGLAERNQETQYF	TGCGCCAGCAGCTCGACCCCGGGACTAGCCGAACGCAACCAAGAGACCCAGTACTTC
TRBV13	14	-	TRBJ2-7	-	CASSLRGSRYEQYF	TGTGCCAGCAGCTTACGGGGTAGTCGATACGAGCAGTACTTC
TRBV6-1	15	-	TRBJ1-2	-	CASSEATRRYYGYTF	TGTGCCAGCAGTGAAGCTACCAGGCGATACTATGGCTACACCTTC
TRBV29-1	12	-	TRBJ2-3	TRBD1	CSVSGQADTQYF	TGCAGCGTCTCCGGACAGGCAGATACGCAGTATTTT
TRBV6-5	13	-	TRBJ1-2	-	CASSYSMAHGYTF	TGTGCCAGCAGTTACTCGATGGCCCATGGCTACACCTTC
TRBV4-1	16	few	TRBJ1-2	TRBD1	CASSQVAADRGNGYTF	TGCGCCAGCAGCCAAGTGGCGGCTGACAGGGGAAATGGCTACACCTTC
TRBV15	14	once	TRBJ2-5	TRBD1	CATSRGQEKETQYF	TGTGCCACCAGCAGGGGACAGGAAAAAGAGACCCAGTACTTC
TRBV3-1/TRBV3-2	14	-	TRBJ1-6	TRBD1	CASSHSTGGSPLHF	TGTGCCAGCAGCCATTCAACAGGGGGCTCACCCCTCCACTTT
TRBV2	15	-	TRBJ1-5	-	CASRLRGFRNQPQHF	TGTGCCAGCAGGCTCCGAGGGTTTCGGAATCAGCCCCAGCATTTT
TRBV4-3	18	-	TRBJ2-7	TRBD2	CASSQEPPSSGGFDEQYF	TGCGCCAGCAGCCAAGAACCCCCTTCTAGCGGGGGGTTCGACGAGCAGTACTTC
TRBV9	15	-	TRBJ1-4	-	CASSVSRGTNEKLFF	TGTGCCAGCAGCGTAAGCAGGGGAACTAATGAAAAACTGTTTTTT